Presented here are 5 T cell receptor beta chains from one specimen sequenced in a study of circulating and synovial CD4+ cells in juvenile arthritis. Here immunoSEQ multiplex PCR was the method, and the copy in TCRdb shows in-frame clones only, minus some. The sample includes around 18,000 clones, around nine tenths of them seen just once. The sequenced sample consisted of CD4+ T cells from blood. These receptors all stem from a human donor with juvenile idiopathic arthritis.

The J gene is TRBJ1-2, the V gene TRBV10-2; perhaps TRBD1 as D (6 bases). CDR1 and CDR2 from the germline V gene are WSHSY and SAAADI. V was trimmed by 9 bases and J by 8 bases, leaving 19 bases between them. This CDR3 is 13 amino acids long. The chain's CDR3 is CASSERGAVGYTF. CDR3 sequence (DNA): TGCGCCAGTTCCGAACGGGGGGCAGTAGGCTACACCTTC.

This chain joins TRBV11-2 and TRBJ2-2; D may be TRBD1 (6 bases). From germline, CDR1 is SGHAT and CDR2 FQNNGV. The V gene lost 4 bases and the J gene lost 4 bases, with 10 bases spanning the gap. The CDR3 is made up of 14 amino acids. As DNA, the CDR3 is TGTGCCAGCAGCTCCGAAGGGGGCACCGGGGAGCTGTTTTTT. As protein: CASSSEGGTGELFF.

The rearrangement uses TRBV15 and TRBJ2-1; 9 positions agree with TRBD2. CDR1 LNHNV and CDR2 YYDKDF come from the germline V gene (reference sequence). With 1 base clipped from V and 2 bases from J, the junction kept 3 bases outside the gene matches. This CDR3 contains 16 residues. The CDR3 DNA follows: TGTGCCACCAGCAGAGGAATAGCGGGGGCCTACAATGAGCAGTTCTTC. This translates into CATSRGIAGAYNEQFF. Combining the CDR3 with reference TRBV15 and TRBJ2-1 gives the whole variable domain DAMVIQNPRYQVTQFGKPVTLSCSQTLNHNVMYWYQQKSSQAPKLLFHYYDKDFNNEADTPDNFQSRRPNTSFCFLDIRSPGLGDTAMYLCATSRGIAGAYNEQFFGPGTRLTVL.

The chain combines TRBV19 with TRBJ1-1, with 10 positions matching TRBD1. This CDR3 has 17 amino acids. Losses at the gene ends were 4 bases for V and 4 bases for J; bases not matched to a gene: 12. Germline V gives CDR1 LNHDA, CDR2 SQIVND (reference sequence). Here the CDR3 DNA reads TGTGCCAGTAGTACCGGAGTTCGACAGGGGGCAGTCACTGAAGCTTTCTTT. It encodes CASSTGVRQGAVTEAFF.

CDR3 coding DNA: TGTGCCAGCAGCTTATCCCTTTCTGGGGCCAACGTCCTGACTTTC. Protein sequence: CASSLSLSGANVLTF. This chain connects TRBV7-3 to TRBJ2-6, with no clear D. The CDR3 length is 15 residues. Germline CDR1 is SGHTA and CDR2 is FQGTGA. V lost 2 bases to trimming and J lost 1 base, with 6 bases between them.